These 15 T cell receptor beta chains originate from one sample sequenced in a study of control samples from healthy donors and cancer patients. Assay: immunoSEQ multiplex PCR; the TCRdb copy retains only in-frame clones and omits some. The sample has just under 150,000 clones, 80% to 95% seen once. The source material was blood. The receptor set was obtained from a man aged 30 to 45 in good health.

The V gene is TRBV5-1, the J gene TRBJ1-1; D is unresolved. V lost 2 bases and J 1 base, leaving 24 bases between the germline ends. The CDR3 is 19 residues long. CDR1 is SGHRS, CDR2 YFSETQ, per germline. The CDR3 protein is CASSFGILASVAKNTEAFF. The CDR3 nucleotides read TGCGCCAGCAGCTTTGGGATTTTAGCCAGTGTGGCCAAGAACACTGAAGCTTTCTTT.

The chain carries TRBV19 and TRBJ2-6; D remains ambiguous. V gave up 7 bases and J gave up 0 bases, with 10 bases separating them. This CDR3 is built from 15 residues. Germline V gives CDR1 LNHDA, CDR2 SQIVND (reference sequence). The DNA for the CDR3 is TGTGCCAGTAAGCCCGTGGGCTCTGGGGCCAACGTCCTGACTTTC. It yields the protein CASKPVGSGANVLTF.

CDR3 sequence (DNA): TGTGCCAGCAGTTACTCTAGGGACCCCTATAATTCACCCCTCCACTTT. Its protein is CASSYSRDPYNSPLHF. The rearrangement links TRBV6-5 to TRBJ1-6; D might be TRBD1 (5 bases). From germline, CDR1 is MNHEY and CDR2 SVGAGI. Trimming pared 0 bases from V and 2 bases from J, leaving 8 bases between. This CDR3 has 16 amino acids.

The chain has TRBV7-9 and TRBJ1-1; unclear D gene. The CDR3 covers 15 residues. Germline loops: CDR1 SEHNR, CDR2 FQNEAQ (reference sequence). The V end was cut by 0 bases, the J end by 3 bases, with 11 bases between. CDR3 amino acids: CASSLAVGLDTEAFF. The CDR3 region has the DNA TGTGCCAGCAGCTTAGCGGTGGGGTTAGACACTGAAGCTTTCTTT.

The V and J genes are TRBV4-2 and TRBJ1-2; D is possibly TRBD1 (6 bases). Trimming left V 0 bases short and J 4 bases short, with 9 bases between. Germline values: CDR1 LGHNA, CDR2 YNFKEQ. The CDR3 is 14 amino acids. Here the CDR3 DNA reads TGTGCCAGCAGCCAAGAACAGGGAACCTATGGCTACACCTTC. Translated: CASSQEQGTYGYTF.

The chain links TRBV28 to TRBJ1-3, with D tentatively TRBD1 (6 bases). Germline V lookup: CDR1 MDHEN, CDR2 SYDVKM. The length of the CDR3 is 15 residues. Between the trimmed V and J ends, which lost 6 bases and 0 bases, there was a span of 12 bases. The CDR3 loop reads CASRPTGYSGNTIYF. The CDR3 DNA sequence: TGTGCCAGCAGGCCAACAGGGTACTCTGGAAACACCATATATTTT.

The chain carries TRBV28 and TRBJ2-3, with D tentatively TRBD1 (6 bases). This CDR3 is 14 amino acids long. Germline V gene sequence: CDR1 MDHEN, CDR2 SYDVKM. With 4 bases removed from V and 8 bases from J, the gap between germline ends came to 16 bases. In DNA, the CDR3 is TGTGCCAGCAGTTCCACAGGGAACTTTGGTACGCAGTATTTT. Amino acids: CASSSTGNFGTQYF.

The rearrangement joins TRBV27 to TRBJ2-7; no definite D call. V lost 0 bases to trimming and J lost 7 bases, with 10 bases between them. The CDR3 is 13 amino acids. Germline V CDR1 and CDR2: MNHEY, SMNVEV (reference sequence). This chain's CDR3 is CASSLSMGWEQYF. The CDR3 DNA reads TGTGCCAGCAGTTTATCGATGGGTTGGGAGCAGTACTTC.

Only one count was recorded for this clone. The V and J genes are TRBV16 and TRBJ1-3, with no clear D. V was clipped by 2 bases and J by 0 bases, with 11 bases between them. Germline V gene lookup returns CDR1 KGHSY and CDR2 FQNENV. This CDR3 region has 16 residues. The CDR3 region is CASSQKGANSGNTIYF. The CDR3 nucleotides read TGTGCCAGCAGCCAAAAGGGAGCGAACTCTGGAAACACCATATATTTT.

The V and J genes are TRBV28 and TRBJ2-7; 11 bases are shared with TRBD2. The germline V gene encodes CDR1 MDHEN and CDR2 SYDVKM. The CDR3 extends over 14 amino acids. Germline trimming cut 5 bases from V and 3 bases from J; bases unmatched to any gene: 3. The CDR3 here is CASSDGTSGYEQYF. CDR3 nucleotides: TGTGCCAGCAGTGATGGGACTAGCGGCTACGAGCAGTACTTC. The whole variable domain, remainder taken from reference TRBV28 and TRBJ2-7, is DVKVTQSSRYLVKRTGEKVFLECVQDMDHENMFWYRQDPGLGLRLIYFSYDVKMKEKGDIPEGYSVSREKKERFSLILESASTNQTSMYLCASSDGTSGYEQYFGPGTRLTVT.

V gene TRBV5-4 combines with J gene TRBJ1-6; 9 bases match TRBD1. Germline CDR1 and CDR2: SGHNT and YYREEE (reference sequence). The CDR3 covers 18 residues. V shed 4 bases and J 0 bases; nucleotides not matched to a gene: 8. The CDR3 region is CASSPDRGKSSYNSPLHF. CDR3 sequence (DNA): TGTGCCAGCAGCCCGGACAGGGGCAAGAGCTCCTATAATTCACCCCTCCACTTT. The full variable domain, completed using reference TRBV5-4 and TRBJ1-6, is ETGVTQSPTHLIKTRGQQVTLRCSSQSGHNTVSWYQQALGQGPQFIFQYYREEENGRGNFPPRFSGLQFPNYSSELNVNALELDDSALYLCASSPDRGKSSYNSPLHFGNGTRLTVT.

This chain uses TRBV5-1 with TRBJ1-1; TRBD1 agrees at 9 bases. J gave up 3 bases and V 2 bases, and 5 bases lay outside the gene matches. Germline V gives CDR1 SGHRS, CDR2 YFSETQ. The CDR3 extends over 15 amino acids. The CDR3 loop is CASSLDRGVYTEAFF. The CDR3 DNA reads as TGCGCCAGCAGCTTAGACAGGGGGGTTTACACTGAAGCTTTCTTT.

The rearrangement joins TRBV9 to TRBJ2-5; TRBD1 aligns across 7 bases. The junction had 7 bases not matched to a gene; V was cut back by 0 bases and J by 5 bases. CDR3 length: 15 amino acids. The germline CDR1 and CDR2 sequences are SGDLS and YYNGEE. The DNA for the CDR3 is TGTGCCAGCAGCGTAGCGGCAGGGGGATCGGAGACCCAGTACTTC. It is translated as CASSVAAGGSETQYF.

This clone has only one observation. The V and J genes are TRBV9 and TRBJ1-6, with a possible D match to TRBD1 (5 bases). V was cut by 0 bases and J by 9 bases, with 7 bases left in between. The germline CDR1 and CDR2 sequences are SGDLS and YYNGEE. This CDR3 has 13 residues. CDR3 sequence: CASSVGRVSPLHF. DNA of the CDR3: TGTGCCAGCAGCGTAGGCAGGGTTTCACCCCTCCACTTT.

The chain carries TRBV7-9 and TRBJ1-2; D possibly corresponds to TRBD1 (6 bases). The germline gives CDR1 SEHNR, CDR2 FQNEAQ (reference sequence). V dropped 4 bases and J dropped 3 bases, with 27 bases sitting between them. The length of the CDR3 is 19 residues. CDR3 amino acids: CASSSLDGTTPGVYYGYTF. The CDR3 nucleotides are TGTGCCAGCAGCTCCCTTGACGGGACAACACCGGGGGTTTACTATGGCTACACCTTC. Variable domain in full (rest from reference TRBV7-9 and TRBJ1-2): DTGVSQNPRHKITKRGQNVTFRCDPISEHNRLYWYRQTLGQGPEFLTYFQNEAQLEKSRLLSDRFSAERPKGSFSTLEIQRTEQGDSAMYLCASSSLDGTTPGVYYGYTFGSGTRLTVV.